The rows below give T cell receptor beta chains drawn from one sample of a study of control samples from healthy donors and cancer patients. Clones were read by immunoSEQ multiplex PCR, and TCRdb kept only the in-frame ones, dropping some. This sample has just over 80,000 clones, with just under 90% found just once. Sequenced material: blood. The receptors shown here come from a man aged 50-60 years in good health. Both conserved end residues are part of each CDR3. A D gene is named only where the DNA matches it firmly. Some rows mark clone size as missing; the rest say once, few, many or name a class of expanded clone.

v_call	j_call	clone_size	d_call	cdr3_nt	cdr3_aa
TRBV6-6	TRBJ2-1	-	-	TGTGCCAGCAGTTACAGAGCGGACTACAATGAGCAGTTCTTC	CASSYRADYNEQFF
TRBV27	TRBJ2-2	-	-	TGTGCCAGCAGTCCTTCGCAGGGGACCGGGGAGCTGTTTTTT	CASSPSQGTGELFF
TRBV12-3/TRBV12-4	TRBJ1-1	-	-	TGTGCCAGCACCGACGGACGGACTGAAGCTTTCTTT	CASTDGRTEAFF
TRBV10-1	TRBJ2-2	-	-	TGCGCCAGCAGTGCGAAGGTCCCTATGGGCACCGGGGAGCTGTTTTTT	CASSAKVPMGTGELFF
TRBV4-1	TRBJ2-7	-	TRBD1	TGCGCCAGCAGCCGAGACTTCCGGGACAGGGATATGTACGAGCAGTACTTC	CASSRDFRDRDMYEQYF
TRBV7-2	TRBJ1-1	-	-	TGTGCCAGCACCGACTTCGACAGATCGGGAAAGACTGAAGCTTTCTTT	CASTDFDRSGKTEAFF
TRBV7-9	TRBJ2-2	-	TRBD2	TGTGCCAGCAGCTTAGGGGCCAGCGGGGGGGCCTGGACCGGGGAGCTGTTTTTT	CASSLGASGGAWTGELFF
TRBV6-1	TRBJ1-5	few	-	TGTGCCAGCAGTGAAACAGCGCGTCAGCCCCAGCATTTT	CASSETARQPQHF
TRBV9	TRBJ1-1	-	TRBD1	TGTGCCAGCAGCGTAGGGACAGGGGTCGTGACTGAAGCTTTCTTT	CASSVGTGVVTEAFF
TRBV11-2	TRBJ1-4	-	-	TGTGCCAGCAGCTCCCGGCGGATCGTGGCGACTAATGAAAAACTGTTTTTT	CASSSRRIVATNEKLFF
TRBV6-1	TRBJ1-2	-	-	TGTGCCAGCAGTGAACGGGGGAGGTACTATGGCTACACCTTC	CASSERGRYYGYTF
TRBV21-1	TRBJ1-5	-	-	TGTGCCAGCAGCAAAGCCACCCCCGAACAGGGGGTGAGTCAGCCCCAGCATTTT	CASSKATPEQGVSQPQHF
TRBV7-9	TRBJ2-2	-	-	TGTGCCAGCATATCCCAACCGAACACCGGGGAGCTGTTTTTT	CASISQPNTGELFF
TRBV6-5	TRBJ2-1	-	TRBD2	TGTGCCAGTCTAAAGCGGGGGGGCTCCAATGAGCAGTTCTTC	CASLKRGGSNEQFF
TRBV7-8	TRBJ1-3	-	-	TGTGCCAGCGCCGCATCTGGAAACACCATATATTTT	CASAASGNTIYF
TRBV18	TRBJ1-2	-	-	TGTGCCAGCCGACCCGGGAGCTCTCCCTATGGCTACACCTTC	CASRPGSSPYGYTF
TRBV18	TRBJ1-5	-	-	TGTGCCAGCTCACCAGACAGGAATCAGCCCCAGCATTTT	CASSPDRNQPQHF
TRBV11-2	TRBJ2-5	-	-	TGTGCCAGCAGCATCCTAGGGGCAGGGGAGACCCAGTACTTC	CASSILGAGETQYF
TRBV19	TRBJ1-1	few	TRBD1	TGTGCCAGTGGCAGGACAGGTGTGAACACTGAAGCTTTCTTT	CASGRTGVNTEAFF
TRBV25-1	TRBJ1-6	-	-	TGTGCCAGCAGCCTCCGTGGGGGCCTCATGGATTCACCCCTCCACTTT	CASSLRGGLMDSPLHF
TRBV30	TRBJ1-4	-	TRBD1	TGTGCCTGGAGGCACGAGACAGGGGCTAATGAAAAACTGTTTTTT	CAWRHETGANEKLFF
TRBV5-8	TRBJ1-5	-	TRBD1	TGTGCCAGCAGCCTCCTGACAGGGGGCAATCAGCCCCAGCATTTT	CASSLLTGGNQPQHF
TRBV30	TRBJ2-7	once	-	TGTGCCTGGAGTATAGGGACCCATAAGCAGTACTTC	CAWSIGTHKQYF
TRBV2	TRBJ2-3	-	-	TGTGCCAGCAGTGCTACAGGGAAAGGGGATACGCAGTATTTT	CASSATGKGDTQYF